This T cell receptor beta chain was recovered during a study of cytomegalovirus exposure and HLA in healthy donors. The CDR3 sequence is 13 residues long. Unmatched junction bases numbered 5, after V lost 6 bases and J lost 6 bases. Germline CDR1 SNHLY, CDR2 FYNNEI. This clone was seen only a few times. The PCR was carried out with 60 Vbeta primers and 13 Jbeta primers. The data were produced by immunoSEQ multiplex PCR, yet TCRdb's version contains in-frame clones alone and is incomplete. The data hold some 99,000 clones, with 76% observed a single time. This sequence originates from a woman aged 45 to 65 in good health and CMV-seropositive. Sequenced input: PBMCs. This sequence joins TRBV2 and TRBJ2-3; 8 bases match TRBD1. The CDR3 loop is CASSRQGMDTQYF. The CDR3 nucleotides are TGTGCCAGCAGCCGACAGGGGATGGATACGCAGTATTTT.